This T cell receptor (beta chain) stems from a study of blood T cell repertoires in COVID-19. Overall study context: In each case, the material was cDNA or gDNA derived from T cells, B-cell-depleted T cells, or PBMCs.

Looked up from germline, CDR1 is SEHNR and CDR2 is FQNEAQ (reference sequence). After removal of 7 bases from V and 5 bases from J, the junction contained 13 bases not matched to a gene. The CDR3 covers 15 residues. As originally analysed: Reference gene primers were amplified, and this amplification served to estimate nucleated cell counts. The data were produced by immunoSEQ multiplex PCR, yet TCRdb's version contains in-frame clones alone and is incomplete. V, J and clone size were drawn from that table, and D and trimming were deduced from the DNA. The sample has 150,000 to 200,000 clones; less than 80% are singletons.

The chain couples TRBV7-9 to TRBJ2-5; 7 bases match TRBD1. Sequenced: peripheral blood. The TCR originated in a middle-aged man who had recovered from COVID-19. CDR3 DNA sequence: TGTGCCAGCACCCCCTTTTTAGGGGGCTGGGAGACCCAGTACTTC. As protein: CASTPFLGGWETQYF.